This TCR beta chain derives from a study of Tregs in tolerant kidney transplant recipients. The data were produced by immunoSEQ multiplex PCR, yet TCRdb's version contains in-frame clones alone and is incomplete. The repertoire includes under 100,000 clones, just over 90% of them detected once, and over 4% sits in the top ten. Trimming removed 5 bases from V and 7 bases from J; junction bases left unmatched: 13. Germline CDR1 LNHDA, CDR2 SQIVND (reference sequence). The CDR3 consists of 16 residues. This clone was recorded only once. The sequence was collected from a human donor in good health. What was sequenced was CD8+ T cells from blood. V usage is TRBV19 and J usage is TRBJ1-5; 8 bases line up with TRBD1. The CDR3 DNA reads TGTGCCAGTAGTCCGGAGGCAGGGGGCGTAGGGCAGCCCCAGCATTTT. It translates to CASSPEAGGVGQPQHF.